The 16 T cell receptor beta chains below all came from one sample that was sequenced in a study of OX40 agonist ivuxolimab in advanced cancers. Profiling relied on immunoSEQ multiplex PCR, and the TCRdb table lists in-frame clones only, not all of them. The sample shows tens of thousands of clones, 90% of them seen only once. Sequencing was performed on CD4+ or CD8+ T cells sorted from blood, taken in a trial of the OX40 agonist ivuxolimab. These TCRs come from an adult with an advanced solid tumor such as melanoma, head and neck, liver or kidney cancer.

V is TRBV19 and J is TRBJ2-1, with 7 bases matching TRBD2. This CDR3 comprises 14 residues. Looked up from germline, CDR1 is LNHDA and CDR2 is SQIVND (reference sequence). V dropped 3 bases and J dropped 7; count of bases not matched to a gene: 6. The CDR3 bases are TGTGCCAGTAGTATTGCTAGCGGCTATAATGAGCAGTTCTTC. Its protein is CASSIASGYNEQFF.

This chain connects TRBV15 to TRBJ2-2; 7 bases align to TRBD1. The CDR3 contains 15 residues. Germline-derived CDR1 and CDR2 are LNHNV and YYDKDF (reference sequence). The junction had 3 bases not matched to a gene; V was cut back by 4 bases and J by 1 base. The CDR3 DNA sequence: TGTGCCACCAGCACTGGACAGGTGAACACCGGGGAGCTGTTTTTT. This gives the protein CATSTGQVNTGELFF.

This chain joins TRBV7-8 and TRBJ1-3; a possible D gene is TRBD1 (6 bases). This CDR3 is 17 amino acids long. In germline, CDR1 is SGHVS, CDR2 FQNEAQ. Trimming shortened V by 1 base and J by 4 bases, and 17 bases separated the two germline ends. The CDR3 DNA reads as TGTGCCAGCAGCTTAGGACCTCCAGGGGTAGGGGGAAACACCATATATTTT. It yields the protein CASSLGPPGVGGNTIYF.

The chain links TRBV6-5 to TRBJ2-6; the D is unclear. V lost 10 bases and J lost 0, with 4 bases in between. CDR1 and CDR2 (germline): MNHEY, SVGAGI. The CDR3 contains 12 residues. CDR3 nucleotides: TGTGCCACCGACTCTGGGGCCAACGTCCTGACTTTC. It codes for CATDSGANVLTF.

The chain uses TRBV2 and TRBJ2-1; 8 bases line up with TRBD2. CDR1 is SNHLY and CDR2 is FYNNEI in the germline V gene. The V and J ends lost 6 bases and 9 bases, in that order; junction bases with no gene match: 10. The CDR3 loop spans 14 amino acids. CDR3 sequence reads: CASRSGTSTREQFF. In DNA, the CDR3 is TGTGCCAGCAGGTCCGGGACTAGTACTCGTGAGCAGTTCTTC.

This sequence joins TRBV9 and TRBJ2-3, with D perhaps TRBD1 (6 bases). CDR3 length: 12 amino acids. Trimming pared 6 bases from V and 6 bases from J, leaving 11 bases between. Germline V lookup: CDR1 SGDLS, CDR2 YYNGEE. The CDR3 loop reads CASNREGDTQYF. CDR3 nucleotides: TGTGCCAGCAACAGGGAAGGGGATACGCAGTATTTT.

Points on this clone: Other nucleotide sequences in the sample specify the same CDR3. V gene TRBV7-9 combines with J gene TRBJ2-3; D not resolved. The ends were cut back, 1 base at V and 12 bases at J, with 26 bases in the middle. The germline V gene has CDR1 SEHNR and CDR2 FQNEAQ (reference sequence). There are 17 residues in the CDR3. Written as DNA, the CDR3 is TGTGCCAGCAGCTTAGGCCTAGGCAGCCCTTCACATGGTACACAGTATTTT. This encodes CASSLGLGSPSHGTQYF.

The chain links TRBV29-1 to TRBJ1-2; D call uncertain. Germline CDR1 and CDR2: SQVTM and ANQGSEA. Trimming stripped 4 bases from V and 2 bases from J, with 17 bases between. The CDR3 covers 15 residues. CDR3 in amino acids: CSVAGQLGGNYGYTF. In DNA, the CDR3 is TGCAGCGTTGCGGGTCAACTCGGCGGGAACTATGGCTACACCTTC.

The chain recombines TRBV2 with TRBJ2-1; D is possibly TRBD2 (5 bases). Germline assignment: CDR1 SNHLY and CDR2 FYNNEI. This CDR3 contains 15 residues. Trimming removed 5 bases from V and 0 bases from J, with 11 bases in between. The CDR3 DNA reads TGTGCCAGCAGTTGGACTGAGAGCTCCTACAATGAGCAGTTCTTC. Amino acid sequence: CASSWTESSYNEQFF.

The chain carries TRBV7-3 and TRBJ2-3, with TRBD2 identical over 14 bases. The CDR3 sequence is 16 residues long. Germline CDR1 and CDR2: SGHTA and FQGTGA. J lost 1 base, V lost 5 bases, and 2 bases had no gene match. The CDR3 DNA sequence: TGTGCCAGCAGCCCGGGACTAGCGGGGGGCACAGATACGCAGTATTTT. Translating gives CASSPGLAGGTDTQYF.

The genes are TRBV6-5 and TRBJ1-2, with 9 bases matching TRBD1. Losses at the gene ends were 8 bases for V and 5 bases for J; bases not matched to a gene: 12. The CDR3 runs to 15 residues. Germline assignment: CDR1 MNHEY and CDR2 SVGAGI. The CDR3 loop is CASSRDRDPGYGYTF. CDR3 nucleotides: TGTGCCAGCTCCCGGGACAGGGATCCAGGTTATGGCTACACCTTC.

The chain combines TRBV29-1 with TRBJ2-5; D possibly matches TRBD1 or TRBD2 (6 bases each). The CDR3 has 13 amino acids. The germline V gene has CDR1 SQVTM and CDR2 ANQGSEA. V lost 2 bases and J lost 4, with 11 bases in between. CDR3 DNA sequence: TGCAGCGTTGAAAGGGGGGTCGGAGAGACCCAGTACTTC. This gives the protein CSVERGVGETQYF. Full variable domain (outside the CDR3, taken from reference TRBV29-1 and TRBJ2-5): SAVISQKPSRDICQRGTSLTIQCQVDSQVTMMFWYRQQPGQSLTLIATANQGSEATYESGFVIDKFPISRPNLTFSTLTVSNMSPEDSSIYLCSVERGVGETQYFGPGTRLLVL.

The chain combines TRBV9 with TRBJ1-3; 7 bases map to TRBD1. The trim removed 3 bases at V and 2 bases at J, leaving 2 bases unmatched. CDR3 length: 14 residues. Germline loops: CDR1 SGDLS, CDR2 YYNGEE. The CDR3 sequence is CASSGQGTGNTIYF. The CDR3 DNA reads TGTGCCAGCAGCGGACAGGGCACTGGAAACACCATATATTTT.

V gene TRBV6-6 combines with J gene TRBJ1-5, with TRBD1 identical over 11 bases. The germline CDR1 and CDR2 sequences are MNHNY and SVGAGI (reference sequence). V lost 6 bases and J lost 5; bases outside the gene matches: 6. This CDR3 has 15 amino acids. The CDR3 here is CASRKRDRGDQPQHF. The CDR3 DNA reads TGTGCCAGCAGGAAGCGGGACAGGGGGGATCAGCCCCAGCATTTT.

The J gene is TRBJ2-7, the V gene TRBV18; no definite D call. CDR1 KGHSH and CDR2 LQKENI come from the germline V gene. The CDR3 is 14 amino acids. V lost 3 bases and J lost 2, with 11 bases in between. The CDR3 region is CASSPSQATYEQYF. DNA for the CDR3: TGTGCCAGCTCACCGAGTCAGGCTACCTACGAGCAGTACTTC.

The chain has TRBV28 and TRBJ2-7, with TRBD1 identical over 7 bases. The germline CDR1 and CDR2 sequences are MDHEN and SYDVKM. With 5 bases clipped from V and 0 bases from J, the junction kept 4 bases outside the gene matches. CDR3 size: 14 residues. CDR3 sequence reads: CASSAGDSSYEQYV. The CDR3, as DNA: TGTGCCAGCAGTGCCGGGGACAGCTCCTACGAGCAGTACGTC.